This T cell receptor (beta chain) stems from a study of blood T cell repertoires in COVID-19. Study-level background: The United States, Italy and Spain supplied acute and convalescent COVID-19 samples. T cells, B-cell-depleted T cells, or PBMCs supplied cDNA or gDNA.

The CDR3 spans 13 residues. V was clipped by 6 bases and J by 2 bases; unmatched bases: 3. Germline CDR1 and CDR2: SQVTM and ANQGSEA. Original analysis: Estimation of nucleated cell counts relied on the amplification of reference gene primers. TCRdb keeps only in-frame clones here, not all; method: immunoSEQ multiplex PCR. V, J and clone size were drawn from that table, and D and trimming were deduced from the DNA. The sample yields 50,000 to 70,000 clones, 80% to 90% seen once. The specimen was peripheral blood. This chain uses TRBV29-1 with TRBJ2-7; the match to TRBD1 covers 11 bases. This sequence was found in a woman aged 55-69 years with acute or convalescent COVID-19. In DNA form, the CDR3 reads TGCAGCGTCCGGGACAGGGGGACCTACGAGCAGTACTTC. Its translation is CSVRDRGTYEQYF.